A selection of T cell receptor beta chains follows, all from one sample in a study of T cells after yellow fever vaccination. One entry per CDR3 protein results from TCRdb running MiXCR on the 5' RACE reads. The sample has about 120,000 distinct CDR3 sequences, about 7.2% seen once. This specimen consisted of CD4+ T cells sorted from PBMCs, obtained more than 35 days after the first yellow fever vaccination. All receptors derive from a man aged 18-30 years who received the YFV17D yellow fever vaccine. The CDR3 runs from the conserved cysteine through the conserved F or W. D genes are given only for firm matches. A row's size may be missing; if present it is once, few, many or a size class.

D	J	V	size	DNA	CDR3
NA	TRBJ2-2	TRBV7-2	few	TGTGCCAGCAGCGGCTTCTCGGGCACCGGGGAGCTGTTTTTT	CASSGFSGTGELFF
TRBD1	TRBJ2-1	TRBV20-1	many	TGCAGTGCTGCCAGGGGGCGCAGTCCGTTCTTC	CSAARGRSPFF
TRBD1	TRBJ2-2	TRBV5-1	many	TGCGCCAGCAGCCTAACCGAGACAGGGGGGACCGGGGAGCTGTTTTTT	CASSLTETGGTGELFF
NA	TRBJ1-5	TRBV28	many	TGTGCCGCCTCCCAGGCCAGGATCGATCAGCCCCAGCATTTT	CAASQARIDQPQHF
TRBD1	TRBJ2-1	TRBV25-1	NA	TGTGCCAGCAGTGACTCCGGGACAGGGAGTTACAATGAGCAGTTCTTC	CASSDSGTGSYNEQFF
NA	TRBJ2-5	TRBV30	many	TGTGCCTGGAGTGTAACTGGAGAGACCCAGTACTTC	CAWSVTGETQYF
TRBD1	TRBJ2-5	TRBV7-2	many	TGTGCCAGCAGCTTAGGCGGGACAGGGGGCGCAGAGACCCAGTACTTC	CASSLGGTGGAETQYF
NA	TRBJ2-3	TRBV12-3/TRBV12-4	many	TGTGCCAGCGGTCCGGGCCAGGCGATTAGGCACACAGATACGCAGTATTTT	CASGPGQAIRHTDTQYF
NA	TRBJ2-2	TRBV20-1	many	TGCAGGGAAGGGGAGAGGGCGATGGGCGGGGAGCTGTTTTTT	CREGERAMGGELFF
TRBD1	TRBJ1-1	TRBV6-5	many	TGTGCCAGCAGGAGCCCTCTACAGGGGGACACTGAAGCTTTCTTT	CASRSPLQGDTEAFF
NA	TRBJ1-6	TRBV7-8	few	TGTGCCAGCAGCTTACTACAGGGCCGATCACCCCTCCACTTT	CASSLLQGRSPLHF
TRBD1	TRBJ2-5	TRBV18	many	TGTGCCAGCTCTTCGCTTGGGACAGGGGAAGAGACCCAGTACTTC	CASSSLGTGEETQYF
NA	TRBJ1-1	TRBV12-3/TRBV12-4	NA	TGTGCCAGCAGTTCCAGGGGCCCCTGGGCTGAAGCTTTCTTT	CASSSRGPWAEAFF
TRBD1	TRBJ1-4	TRBV7-2	few	TGTGCCAGCAGCTTAACAGGGGATGAAAAACTGTTTTTT	CASSLTGDEKLFF
TRBD2	TRBJ2-7	TRBV7-8	NA	TGTGCCAGCAGCCCCGCGGCGGGGGGCTCCTACGAGCAGTACTTC	CASSPAAGGSYEQYF
NA	TRBJ2-5	TRBV4-3	many	TGCGCCAGCAGCCAGGGAGGCGCGGCGGGCCAAGAGACCCAGTACTTC	CASSQGGAAGQETQYF
TRBD2	TRBJ2-1	TRBV7-3	many	TGTGCCAGCAGCCTCGGGACTAGCGGCAATGAGCAGTTCTTC	CASSLGTSGNEQFF
TRBD2	TRBJ2-2	TRBV5-4	many	TGTGCCAGCAGGATGGGGACTAGCGGGTTTTCGAACACCGGGGAGCTGTTTTTT	CASRMGTSGFSNTGELFF
NA	TRBJ1-6	TRBV20-1	many	TGCAGTGCTAGGGAAGCGGGGATGGTGAATTCACCCCTCCACTTT	CSAREAGMVNSPLHF
NA	TRBJ1-3	TRBV7-2	many	TGTGCCAGCAGCTTAGTGACAGCCGATTCTGGAAACACCATATATTTT	CASSLVTADSGNTIYF
NA	TRBJ1-1	TRBV4-3	many	TGCGCCAGCAGCCAAGATGAAGAGGGGAACACTGAAGCTTTCTTT	CASSQDEEGNTEAFF
TRBD1	TRBJ2-1	TRBV4-1	many	TGCGCCAGCAGCCGACCCCCCGGGACAGGGGGCAATGAGCAGTTCTTC	CASSRPPGTGGNEQFF
TRBD1	TRBJ1-2	TRBV27	many	TGTGCCAGCAGTTCGGGACAGTGGGGCGGCTACACCTTC	CASSSGQWGGYTF
NA	TRBJ2-3	TRBV4-3	few	TGCGCCAGCAGCCACTTCGTCGGAGTTGCAGATACGCAGTATTTT	CASSHFVGVADTQYF
TRBD1	TRBJ2-5	TRBV7-9	few	TGTGCCAGCAGCCGTACATCCGGGACAGGGGGCGATGGGACCCAGTACTTC	CASSRTSGTGGDGTQYF
NA	TRBJ2-3	TRBV5-1	many	TGCGCCAGCAACGATTGGGCGGCCGCGCAGTATTTT	CASNDWAAAQYF
NA	TRBJ2-3	TRBV10-3	many	TGTGCCATCAGTGGGGGAGTACGGGATACGCAGTATTTT	CAISGGVRDTQYF
TRBD1	TRBJ2-3	TRBV29-1	many	TGCAGCGTTGCCCTCGGGACAGGGTACACAGATACGCAGTATTTT	CSVALGTGYTDTQYF
NA	TRBJ1-1	TRBV7-8	many	TGTGCCAGCAGCTTAGGGGCAGGGCCGGGCACTGAAGCTTTCTTT	CASSLGAGPGTEAFF
TRBD1	TRBJ2-5	TRBV24-1	many	TGTGCCACCAGTCCCCGAACAGGGGGCCGAGAGACCCAGTACTTC	CATSPRTGGRETQYF
NA	TRBJ2-5	TRBV12-3/TRBV12-4	many	TGTGCCAGCAGTTTAGATCAGGGGTTGCGGACCCAGTACTTC	CASSLDQGLRTQYF
NA	TRBJ1-6	TRBV18	many	TGTGCCAGCCGCCGTCCGTATACGGATTCACCCCTCCACTTT	CASRRPYTDSPLHF
NA	TRBJ2-5	TRBV12-3/TRBV12-4	many	TGTGCCAGCAGTCAGAGACAGCAAGAGACCCAGTACTTC	CASSQRQQETQYF
NA	TRBJ2-1	TRBV6-6	many	TGTGCCACTCGACAGTCCAATGAGCAGTTCTTC	CATRQSNEQFF
NA	TRBJ1-6	TRBV27	NA	TGTGCCAGCAGTTTAGGGGGGCGGGCTCACAATTCACCCCTCCACTTT	CASSLGGRAHNSPLHF
NA	TRBJ1-5	TRBV6-2/TRBV6-3	many	TGTGCCAGCAGTTACTCGATACGGGCTCCCAGGCAGCCCCAGCATTTT	CASSYSIRAPRQPQHF
NA	TRBJ2-5	TRBV29-1	medium-sized	TGCAGCGTTGAACTCCAGGGGGGACTAGTCATGGAAGAGACCCAGTACTTC	CSVELQGGLVMEETQYF
NA	TRBJ2-7	TRBV15	many	TGTGCCACCAGCAGAGATCTCTGGGGCACACTCTACGAGCAGTACTTC	CATSRDLWGTLYEQYF
NA	TRBJ2-7	TRBV5-1	many	TGCGCCAGCAGCCCGGTGGGGACAGGAGGACTAGCCGTATACGAGCAGTACTTC	CASSPVGTGGLAVYEQYF
TRBD1	TRBJ1-2	TRBV6-5	few	TGTGCCAGCAGCTACGACAGGGACTATGCGGGCTACACCTTC	CASSYDRDYAGYTF
TRBD1	TRBJ2-7	TRBV5-1	many	TGCGCCAGCAGCTTGGAGGGGACAGAAACCTACGAGCAGTACTTC	CASSLEGTETYEQYF
TRBD2	TRBJ2-2	TRBV28	many	TGTGCCAGCAGTTTAGGAGCGGGAGCCGGGGAGCTGTTTTTT	CASSLGAGAGELFF
TRBD1	TRBJ1-2	TRBV28	many	TGTGCCAGCAGTTTGGGGACAGGAGATGGCTACACCTTC	CASSLGTGDGYTF
NA	TRBJ1-1	TRBV20-1	many	TGCAGTGCTCAAGGACAGCGACAGTACACTGAAGCTTTCTTT	CSAQGQRQYTEAFF
TRBD1	TRBJ2-5	TRBV5-6	many	TGTGCCAGCAGCATAGGGGGCGGTGAGACCCAGTACTTC	CASSIGGGETQYF
NA	TRBJ1-5	TRBV20-1	many	TGCAGTGCTAAATTATCCTCAGGGATTAGCAATCAGCCCCAGCATTTT	CSAKLSSGISNQPQHF
TRBD1	TRBJ1-2	TRBV20-1	many	TGCAGTGCCCCCTCAGGGGGTGGCTACACCTTC	CSAPSGGGYTF
TRBD1	TRBJ2-6	TRBV23-1	many	TGCGCCAGCAGTCAAGCGCCACAGAGGACAGGGGCGACTTTC	CASSQAPQRTGATF
NA	TRBJ1-3	TRBV12-3/TRBV12-4	many	TGTGCCAGCAGTTTGGAGGCGCTCCGCTCTGGAAACACCATATATTTT	CASSLEALRSGNTIYF
NA	TRBJ2-7	TRBV6-1	many	TGTGCCAGCAGCCCAGGGTCCCAGCTCGAGCAGTACTTC	CASSPGSQLEQYF
TRBD2	TRBJ2-7	TRBV5-1	many	TGCGCCAGCAGCATAACCTTAGCGGGGGGCAGCTCCTACGAGCAGTACTTC	CASSITLAGGSSYEQYF
TRBD1	TRBJ2-2	TRBV12-3/TRBV12-4	many	TGTGCCAGCGGAGGACAGGGGCCCGCCGGGGAGCTGTTTTTT	CASGGQGPAGELFF
TRBD2	TRBJ2-3	TRBV7-2	many	TGTGCCAGCAGCCCTAGCGGGGGGGCCCTTAGCACAGATACGCAGTATTTT	CASSPSGGALSTDTQYF
NA	TRBJ1-5	TRBV10-3	many	TGTGCCATCAGTGGGCAGGGTAGCAATCAGCCCCAGCATTTT	CAISGQGSNQPQHF
TRBD2	TRBJ2-5	TRBV18	many	TGTGCCAGCTCACCAACCCCCCTAGCGGGGACACTCCCGGGGACCCAGTACTTC	CASSPTPLAGTLPGTQYF
NA	TRBJ2-2	TRBV7-3	many	TGTGCCAGCAGCCCGACAGTATACGGGGAGCTGTTTTTT	CASSPTVYGELFF
NA	TRBJ2-7	TRBV18	NA	TGTGCCAGCTCACCAGGGGCGAACTACGAGCAGTACTTC	CASSPGANYEQYF
TRBD1	TRBJ1-6	TRBV10-3	many	TGTGCCATCAGTGAGCGGACAGGAGATAATTCACCCCTCCACTTT	CAISERTGDNSPLHF
NA	TRBJ2-5	TRBV7-2	few	TGTGCCAGCAGCTTAGAGGGGCAAGGGGCCCAGTACTTC	CASSLEGQGAQYF
NA	TRBJ1-4	TRBV20-1	many	TGCAGTGCTGCCGTTAATGAAAAACTGTTTTTT	CSAAVNEKLFF